This is a list of T cell receptor beta chains from one sample in a study of control samples from healthy donors and cancer patients. TCRdb's copy holds only in-frame clones and misses some; the assay was immunoSEQ multiplex PCR. This sample has approximately 130,000 clones, with roughly 84% found just once. The specimen sequenced was blood. The source is a middle-aged man in good health. CDR3s include the opening cysteine and the closing phenylalanine or tryptophan. The D gene is left open where the match is weak. Some rows have no size entry. The others give once, few or many, or a class for an expanded clone.

d_call	v_call	clone_size	j_call	cdr3_nt	cdr3_aa
.	TRBV14	.	TRBJ2-1	TGTGCCAGCAGCCAAGGCCCCCTCGGTGAGCAGTTCTTC	CASSQGPLGEQFF
TRBD1	TRBV6-5	.	TRBJ1-1	TGTGCCAGCCGGGAGACAGGGAGGTTTGAAGCTTTCTTT	CASRETGRFEAFF
.	TRBV6-6	.	TRBJ1-1	TGTGCCAGCAGTGACCCCCGGGGGACGAACACTGAAGCTTTCTTT	CASSDPRGTNTEAFF
.	TRBV27	.	TRBJ2-7	TGTGCCAGCAGTTTAACGACCTGGGGCAGGGGGGAGTACGAGCAGTACTTC	CASSLTTWGRGEYEQYF
.	TRBV6-2/TRBV6-3	.	TRBJ1-1	TGTGCCAGCAGTTACGGGGCAGGGCCCATGAACACTGAAGCTTTCTTT	CASSYGAGPMNTEAFF
TRBD1	TRBV6-5	.	TRBJ2-5	TGTGCCAGCAAGGGGGCCGGGACCCAGTACTTC	CASKGAGTQYF
.	TRBV7-2	once	TRBJ2-7	TGTGCCAGCCGACGGGGAAGCTACGAGCAGTACTTC	CASRRGSYEQYF
.	TRBV6-5	.	TRBJ1-1	TGTGCCAGCAGTTACTCGGGAACAGGTCACACTGAAGCTTTCTTT	CASSYSGTGHTEAFF
.	TRBV7-3	.	TRBJ1-1	TGTGCCAGCAGCTTCCAATACACTGAAGCTTTCTTT	CASSFQYTEAFF
.	TRBV6-5	.	TRBJ1-6	TGTGCCAACAGTTCCCGACCGGGACTCAGGAATTCACCCCTCCACTTT	CANSSRPGLRNSPLHF
TRBD1	TRBV13	.	TRBJ1-3	TGTGCCAGCAGCCCGAACCCCGGGACAGAGGAAAAATACACCATATATTTT	CASSPNPGTEEKYTIYF
.	TRBV5-6	.	TRBJ1-6	TGTGCCAGCAGCTTAGGCAAGCCACCCCTCCACTTT	CASSLGKPPLHF
.	TRBV24-1	once	TRBJ1-2	TGTGCCACCAGTGAGCCACAGGGAAGAGGCTACACCTTC	CATSEPQGRGYTF
.	TRBV7-9	.	TRBJ1-1	TGTGCCAGCAGCTTTCTCGGAGGAATGAACACTGAAGCTTTCTTT	CASSFLGGMNTEAFF
.	TRBV24-1	.	TRBJ2-3	TGTGCCACCAGTGGGTCCAGTCAAGTGCAGGCGGCAGATACGCAGTATTTT	CATSGSSQVQAADTQYF
.	TRBV20-1	.	TRBJ1-2	TGCAGTGCTACTACCCCCTATGGCTACACCTTC	CSATTPYGYTF
TRBD1	TRBV24-1	.	TRBJ2-2	TGTGCCACCAGTGATCCAGGGACAGGGAACACCGGGGAGCTGTTTTTT	CATSDPGTGNTGELFF
.	TRBV15	.	TRBJ1-4	TGTGCCACCAGCAGAGCAACGGCAACTAATGAAAAACTGTTTTTT	CATSRATATNEKLFF
TRBD2	TRBV18	once	TRBJ2-2	TGTGCCAGCTCTTTGGGACTAGCGGGGGCCGGCACCGGGGAGCTGTTTTTT	CASSLGLAGAGTGELFF
TRBD1	TRBV28	once	TRBJ2-3	TGTGCCAGCAGTTTAAGAGGAGGGACAGGGGCGGCAGATACGCAGTATTTT	CASSLRGGTGAADTQYF